Only one count was recorded for the clone carrying this T cell receptor beta chain. Its cognate antigen is unknown. The sample is drawn from a study of vaccination and CD4 T cells after COVID-19. About the study: The authors exposed cells to overlapping spike peptides derived from SARS-CoV-2, HCoV-NL63, HCoV-OC43 and HCoV-229E.

The Oncomine TCR Beta short-read assay was applied to DNA of cultured CD4+ T cells. TCRdb re-called the PCR reads through MiXCR, storing one row per CDR3 protein. Of 4,000 to 5,000 distinct CDR3 sequences in the sample, approximately 64% were seen once. Treatment here: roughly 10-day PBMC culture with coronavirus spike peptide pools or control peptides (ViraFEST assay). CD4+ T cells that came from the unexposed donor were collected before the COVID-19 pandemic (2011-2018). Sample: CD4+ T cells from blood, cultured in vitro. This sequence was found in a human donor in good health.

The CDR3 nucleotides read TGTGCCAGCAGTGAAGCCCGGGCTAGCGGGGGTTGGGTGGCAGATACGCAGTATTTT. Translated, it gives CASSEARASGGWVADTQYF. The J gene is TRBJ2-3, the V gene TRBV2; 10 bases fit TRBD2. V lost 0 bases, J lost 4 bases, and 13 bases stayed unmatched. Germline lookup yields CDR1 SNHLY and CDR2 FYNNEI. The CDR3 totals 19 residues.